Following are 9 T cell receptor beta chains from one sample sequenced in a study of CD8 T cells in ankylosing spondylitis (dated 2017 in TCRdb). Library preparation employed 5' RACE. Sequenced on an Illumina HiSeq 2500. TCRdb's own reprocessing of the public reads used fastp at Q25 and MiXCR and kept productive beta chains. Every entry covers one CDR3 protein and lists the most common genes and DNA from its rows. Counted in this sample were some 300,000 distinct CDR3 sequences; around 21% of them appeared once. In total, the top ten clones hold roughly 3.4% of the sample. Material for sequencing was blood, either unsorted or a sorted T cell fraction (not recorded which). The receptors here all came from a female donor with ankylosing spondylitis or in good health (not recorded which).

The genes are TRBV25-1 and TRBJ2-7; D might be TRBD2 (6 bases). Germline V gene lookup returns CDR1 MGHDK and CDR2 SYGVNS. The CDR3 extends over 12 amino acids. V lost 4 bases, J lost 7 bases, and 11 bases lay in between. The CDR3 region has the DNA TGTGCCAGCAGTGTGGGACTGGGAGAGCAGTACTTC. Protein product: CASSVGLGEQYF.

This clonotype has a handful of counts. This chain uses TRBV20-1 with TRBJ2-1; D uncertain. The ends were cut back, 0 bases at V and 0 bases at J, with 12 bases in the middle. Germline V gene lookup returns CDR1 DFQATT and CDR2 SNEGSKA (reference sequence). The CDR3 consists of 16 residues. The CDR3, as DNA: TGCAGTGCTAGAGATGACCAGATAAGCTCCTACAATGAGCAGTTCTTC. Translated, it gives CSARDDQISSYNEQFF.

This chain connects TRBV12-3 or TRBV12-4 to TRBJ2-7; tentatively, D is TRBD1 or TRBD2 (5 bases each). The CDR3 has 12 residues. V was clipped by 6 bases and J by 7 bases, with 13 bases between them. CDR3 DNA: TGTGCCAGCAGGGGGGTGAGCAGGGAGCAGTACTTC. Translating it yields CASRGVSREQYF.

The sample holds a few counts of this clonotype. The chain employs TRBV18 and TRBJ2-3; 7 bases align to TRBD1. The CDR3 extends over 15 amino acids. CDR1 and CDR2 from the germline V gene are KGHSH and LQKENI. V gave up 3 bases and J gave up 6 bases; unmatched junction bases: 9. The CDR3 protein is CASSPETGRYDTQYF. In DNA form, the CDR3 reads TGTGCCAGCTCACCGGAGACAGGGCGGTATGATACGCAGTATTTT.

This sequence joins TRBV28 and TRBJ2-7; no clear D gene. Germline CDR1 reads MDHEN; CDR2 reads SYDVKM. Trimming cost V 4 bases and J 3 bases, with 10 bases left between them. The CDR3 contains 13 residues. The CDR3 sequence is CASSSQDRYEQYF. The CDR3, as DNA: TGTGCCAGCAGTTCGCAGGATCGCTACGAGCAGTACTTC. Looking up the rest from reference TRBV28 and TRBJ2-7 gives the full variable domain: DVKVTQSSRYLVKRTGEKVFLECVQDMDHENMFWYRQDPGLGLRLIYFSYDVKMKEKGDIPEGYSVSREKKERFSLILESASTNQTSMYLCASSSQDRYEQYFGPGTRLTVT.

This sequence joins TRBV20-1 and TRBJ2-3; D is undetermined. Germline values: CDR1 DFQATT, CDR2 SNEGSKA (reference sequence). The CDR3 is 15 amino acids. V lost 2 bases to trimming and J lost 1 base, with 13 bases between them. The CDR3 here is CSARSYQRGTDTQYF. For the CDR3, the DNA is TGCAGTGCTAGAAGTTACCAGCGCGGCACAGATACGCAGTATTTT.

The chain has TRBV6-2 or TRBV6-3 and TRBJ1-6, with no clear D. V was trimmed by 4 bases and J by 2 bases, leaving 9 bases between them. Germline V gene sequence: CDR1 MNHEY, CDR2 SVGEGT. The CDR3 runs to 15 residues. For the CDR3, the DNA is TGTGCCAGCAGTTTGGAGAAAACCTATAATTCACCCCTCCACTTT. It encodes CASSLEKTYNSPLHF.

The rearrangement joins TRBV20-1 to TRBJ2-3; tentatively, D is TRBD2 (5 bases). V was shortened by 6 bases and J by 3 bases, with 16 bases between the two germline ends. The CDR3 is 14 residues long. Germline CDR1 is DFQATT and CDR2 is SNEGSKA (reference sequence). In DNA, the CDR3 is TGCAGTGCCCCAATGCGGGTCGGGACAGATACGCAGTATTTT. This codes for CSAPMRVGTDTQYF.

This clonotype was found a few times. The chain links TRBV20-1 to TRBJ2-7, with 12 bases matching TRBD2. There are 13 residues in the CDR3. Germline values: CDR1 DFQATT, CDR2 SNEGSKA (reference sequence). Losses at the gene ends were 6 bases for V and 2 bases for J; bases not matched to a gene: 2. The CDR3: CSALAGGPYEQYF. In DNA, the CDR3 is TGCAGTGCCCTAGCGGGAGGGCCCTACGAGCAGTACTTC.